These T cell receptor beta chains were read from a single sample in a study of blood T cell repertoires in COVID-19. Generated by immunoSEQ multiplex PCR, the TCRdb table keeps only in-frame clones and is missing some. Here the sample spans a few hundred thousand clones, roughly 87% being singletons. Sequenced: PBMCs or T cells enriched from blood (not recorded which). All receptors derive from a woman aged 25 to 45 who had recovered from COVID-19. Each CDR3 is given with its conserved first and last residue. The order of the fields is clone size, D gene, J gene, V gene, CDR3 DNA, CDR3 protein. A D gene is named only where the DNA matches it firmly. Rows may omit the clone size; those that give it use once, few, many or a size class.

>.|.|TRBJ1-4|TRBV5-6
TGTGCCAGCACCGGGCCCGGGAAAGACAATGAAAAACTGTTTTTT
CASTGPGKDNEKLFF
>.|.|TRBJ1-4|TRBV2
TGTGCCAGCAGTGTCCGCAGCCCGGGAGGGGGTGAAAAACTGTTTTTT
CASSVRSPGGGEKLFF
>.|TRBD1|TRBJ2-7|TRBV27
TGTGCCAGCAGTCCCCAGGACAGGGTGACCTACGAGCAGTACTTC
CASSPQDRVTYEQYF
>few|.|TRBJ2-7|TRBV7-9
TGTGCCAGCAGCTTAGTTTCACGACTAGATTCCCACGAGCAGTACTTC
CASSLVSRLDSHEQYF
>.|.|TRBJ1-3|TRBV12-3/TRBV12-4
TGTGCCAGCACCTCGGGAAACACCATATATTTT
CASTSGNTIYF
>.|TRBD1|TRBJ1-2|TRBV29-1
TGCAGCGTTGCCAAGTGGGACAGACGGTCCTATGGCTACACCTTC
CSVAKWDRRSYGYTF
>.|TRBD2|TRBJ2-3|TRBV11-2
TGTGCCAGCAGGCAGACTAGCGGGGGGCCCACAGATACGCAGTATTTT
CASRQTSGGPTDTQYF
>.|.|TRBJ1-6|TRBV18
TGTGCCAGCTCACTTCACAGTGAAGGGAGTTCACCCCTCCACTTT
CASSLHSEGSSPLHF
>.|.|TRBJ1-5|TRBV4-1
TGCGCCAGCAGCCAAGTTCAGGGAGGAGGGCAGCCCCAGCATTTT
CASSQVQGGGQPQHF
>once|TRBD1|TRBJ1-5|TRBV7-2
TGTGCCAGCAGCATCCGGACAGGGGAGGGTCAGCCCCAGCATTTT
CASSIRTGEGQPQHF
>few|TRBD1|TRBJ1-6|TRBV6-7
TGTGCCAGCACTCGACAGGGAGAGCACTATAATTCACCCCTCCACTTT
CASTRQGEHYNSPLHF
>.|.|TRBJ1-1|TRBV6-2/TRBV6-3
TGTGCCAGCACCCCCGCGGGAGGTTGGGGTGAAGCTTTCTTT
CASTPAGGWGEAFF
>.|TRBD1|TRBJ1-2|TRBV19
TGTGCCAGTAGTATAGATCTTGAACGGGACAGGCCTTTTTTGGATGGCTACACCTTC
CASSIDLERDRPFLDGYTF
>.|TRBD1|TRBJ2-3|TRBV11-2
TGTGCCAGCGCGGGACAGGGGCGTTCAGATACGCAGTATTTT
CASAGQGRSDTQYF
>.|.|TRBJ1-6|TRBV5-4
TGTGCCAGCAGCCGACAGCAGGGAAATAATTCACCCCTCCACTTT
CASSRQQGNNSPLHF
>.|TRBD2|TRBJ2-7|TRBV15
TGTGCCACCAGCAGAAGAGTGGGGACTAGCGGGGGGGCTGAGCAGTACTTC
CATSRRVGTSGGAEQYF
>.|.|TRBJ1-5|TRBV3-1/TRBV3-2
TGTGCCAGCACCGACGGGAATCAGCCCCAGCATTTT
CASTDGNQPQHF
>.|TRBD1|TRBJ1-1|TRBV6-5
TGTGCCAGCAGTTACCAGGGGGCGAAAGGGGACACTGAAGCTTTCTTT
CASSYQGAKGDTEAFF
>.|.|TRBJ2-5|TRBV13
TGTGCCAGCAGCTTAGGACCAACCCCGGGAGAGACCCAGTACTTC
CASSLGPTPGETQYF
>.|.|TRBJ2-2|TRBV5-1
TGCGCCAGCAGCCTTTCGGGGGGCTCCGGGGAGCTGTTTTTT
CASSLSGGSGELFF
>few|.|TRBJ2-1|TRBV2
TGTGCCAGCAGTGAGCTGCTAGCTTCGCATGAGCAGTTCTTC
CASSELLASHEQFF
>.|TRBD2|TRBJ2-4|TRBV6-5
TGTGCCAGCAGTTACGAGGCGGGGGTTAGAAACATTCAGTACTTC
CASSYEAGVRNIQYF
>.|.|TRBJ1-6|TRBV1
TGCACCAGCAGCCAAGAACAGGAGCTTGATAATTCACCCCTCCACTTT
CTSSQEQELDNSPLHF
>.|.|TRBJ1-2|TRBV15
TGTGCCACCAGCAGAAATCAGGCTAACTATGGCTACACCTTC
CATSRNQANYGYTF
>.|.|TRBJ2-7|TRBV7-9
TGTGCCAGCAGCCGAGGGGGGGCGTACGAGCAGTACTTC
CASSRGGAYEQYF
>.|.|TRBJ1-2|TRBV5-4
TGTGCCAGCAGCTTGGCCGACTATGGCTACACCTTC
CASSLADYGYTF
>few|TRBD1|TRBJ1-2|TRBV28
TGTGCCAGCAGTCCCCAGGGGACAGGGAAGGGCACCTTC
CASSPQGTGKGTF
>once|TRBD1|TRBJ1-6|TRBV5-1
TGCGCCAGCAGCTGGGGGACAGGCTATAATTCACCCCTCCACTTT
CASSWGTGYNSPLHF
>.|.|TRBJ1-1|TRBV30
TGTGCCTGGAGTCTAAGCGGATACACTGAAGCTTTCTTT
CAWSLSGYTEAFF
>.|.|TRBJ1-4|TRBV7-9
TGTGCCAGCAGCTTAATAGGGGTGGGTGAAAAACTGTTTTTT
CASSLIGVGEKLFF
>.|.|TRBJ2-7|TRBV15
TGTGCCACCAGCAGAGACACGGTCTCCTACGAGCAGTACTTC
CATSRDTVSYEQYF